The rows below give T cell receptor beta chains drawn from one sample of a study of T cell responses to AZD1222 COVID-19 vaccine. Only in-frame clones appear in the TCRdb table, and some are missing; sequencing was by immunoSEQ multiplex PCR. The sample lists about 150,000 clones, 87% seen once, with about 2.5% in the top ten. The material was peripheral blood, obtained on day 0 of AZD1222 vaccination. All receptors derive from an adult in good health. The CDR3 runs from the conserved cysteine through the conserved F or W. D genes are given only for firm matches. Size tells how often a clone was seen (once, few, many) or the class of an expanded clone, and some rows leave it out.

J gene | V gene | clone size | D gene | CDR3 protein | CDR3 DNA
TRBJ2-3 | TRBV27 | . | . | CASRLQPRGASTDTQYF | TGTGCCAGCAGATTACAACCCAGGGGGGCTAGCACAGATACGCAGTATTTT
TRBJ2-2 | TRBV28 | few | TRBD1 | CASSPGTGPPGELFF | TGTGCCAGCAGCCCCGGGACAGGGCCTCCCGGGGAGCTGTTTTTT
TRBJ2-2 | TRBV3-1/TRBV3-2 | once | TRBD1 | CASSLPRDRGRTGELFF | TGTGCCAGCAGCCTCCCTAGGGACAGGGGGCGGACCGGGGAGCTGTTTTTT
TRBJ1-5 | TRBV19 | . | TRBD1 | CASSVRTGTGGQPQHF | TGTGCCAGTAGTGTTCGGACCGGGACAGGGGGACAGCCCCAGCATTTT
TRBJ2-7 | TRBV11-2 | . | TRBD2 | CASSSGGSIAHEQYF | TGTGCCAGCAGCTCTGGCGGGAGTATCGCCCACGAGCAGTACTTC
TRBJ1-2 | TRBV27 | . | . | CASSLSKTDGYTF | TGTGCCAGCAGTTTATCGAAAACCGATGGCTACACCTTC
TRBJ1-6 | TRBV6-5 | . | . | CASQNLQNNSPLHF | TGTGCCAGCCAAAACCTCCAGAATAATTCACCCCTCCACTTT
TRBJ1-2 | TRBV19 | . | . | CASDNSGVGYGYTF | TGTGCCAGTGACAATTCAGGGGTCGGCTATGGCTACACCTTC
TRBJ2-1 | TRBV11-2 | . | TRBD2 | CASSQRAGDNEQFF | TGTGCCAGCAGCCAACGGGCGGGGGACAATGAGCAGTTCTTC
TRBJ2-1 | TRBV5-1 | . | TRBD2 | CASSLEVSSGKQFF | TGCGCCAGCAGCTTGGAAGTTTCGAGCGGGAAGCAGTTCTTC
TRBJ1-2 | TRBV24-1 | . | . | CATSDPDGYTF | TGTGCCACCAGTGACCCGGATGGCTACACCTTC
TRBJ1-2 | TRBV7-2 | . | . | CASSLALGARGYGYTF | TGTGCCAGCAGCTTAGCGCTCGGGGCGCGGGGCTATGGCTACACCTTC
TRBJ1-6 | TRBV19 | . | TRBD1 | CASIDRGRFNSPLHF | TGTGCCAGTATCGACAGGGGCCGTTTTAATTCACCCCTCCACTTT
TRBJ1-2 | TRBV28 | . | . | CASSLPDSLYGYTF | TGTGCCAGCAGCCTCCCGGACAGCCTCTATGGCTACACCTTC
TRBJ2-1 | TRBV6-5 | . | . | CASSYSGQSVYEQFF | TGTGCCAGCAGTTACTCTGGACAGTCGGTATATGAGCAGTTCTTC
TRBJ2-3 | TRBV5-1 | . | TRBD2 | CASSTGLAGSTDTQYF | TGCGCCAGCAGCACTGGACTAGCGGGAAGCACAGATACGCAGTATTTT
TRBJ1-5 | TRBV14 | . | . | CASSQVQVYHSNQPQHF | TGTGCCAGCAGCCAGGTACAGGTTTATCATAGCAATCAGCCCCAGCATTTT
TRBJ2-7 | TRBV6-5 | . | . | CASSPSGGISAEQYF | TGTGCCAGCAGCCCCAGCGGCGGGATATCGGCCGAGCAGTACTTC
TRBJ2-7 | TRBV7-9 | few | . | CASSSAGWTASLRAYEQYF | TGTGCCAGCAGCTCCGCTGGGTGGACGGCTTCACTTCGGGCCTACGAGCAGTACTTC
TRBJ2-7 | TRBV6-1 | . | . | CASSEKGRGYEQYF | TGTGCCAGCAGTGAGAAAGGCAGGGGCTACGAGCAGTACTTC
TRBJ1-2 | TRBV25-1 | . | . | CASSEGLSGYTF | TGTGCCAGCAGTGAGGGACTCTCTGGCTACACCTTC
TRBJ1-1 | TRBV6-1 | few | TRBD1 | CASSEGRGDLNMLAFF | TGTGCCAGCAGTGAAGGCAGGGGGGACCTGAACATGTTAGCTTTCTTT
TRBJ1-5 | TRBV5-8 | once | . | CASSLRGGSWPQHF | TGTGCCAGCAGCTTGCGGGGGGGGTCATGGCCCCAGCATTTT